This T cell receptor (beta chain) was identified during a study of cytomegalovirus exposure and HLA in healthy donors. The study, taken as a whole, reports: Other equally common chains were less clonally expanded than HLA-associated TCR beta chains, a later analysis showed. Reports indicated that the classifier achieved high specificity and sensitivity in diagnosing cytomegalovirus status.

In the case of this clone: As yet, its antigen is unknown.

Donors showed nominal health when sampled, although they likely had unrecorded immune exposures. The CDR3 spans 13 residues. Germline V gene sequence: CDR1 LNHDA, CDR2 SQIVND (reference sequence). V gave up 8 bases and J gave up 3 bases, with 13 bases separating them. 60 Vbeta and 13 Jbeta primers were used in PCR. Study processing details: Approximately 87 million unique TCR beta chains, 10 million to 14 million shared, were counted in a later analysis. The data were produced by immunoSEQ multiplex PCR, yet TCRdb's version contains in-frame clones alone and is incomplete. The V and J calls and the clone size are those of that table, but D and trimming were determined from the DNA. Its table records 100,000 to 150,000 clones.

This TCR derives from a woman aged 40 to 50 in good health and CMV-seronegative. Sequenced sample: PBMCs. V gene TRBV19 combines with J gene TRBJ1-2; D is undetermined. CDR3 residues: CASGREEDYGYTF. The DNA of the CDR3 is TGTGCCAGTGGCCGGGAGGAGGACTATGGCTACACCTTC.